These T cell receptor beta chains were read from a single sample in a study of blood T cell repertoires in COVID-19. Measured with immunoSEQ multiplex PCR; TCRdb has only the in-frame clones, and not every one. The sample has 90,000 to 120,000 clones, less than 75% seen once. The sample comprised peripheral blood. These TCRs come from a middle-aged woman with acute or convalescent COVID-19. The CDR3 runs from the conserved cysteine through the conserved F or W. Each record gives: V gene, clone size, J gene, D gene, CDR3 length, CDR3 protein, CDR3 DNA. D genes are given only for firm matches. Some rows have no size entry. The others give once, few or many, or a class for an expanded clone.

v_call: TRBV7-6
clone_size: once
j_call: TRBJ2-1
d_call: TRBD2
cdr3_length: 16
cdr3_aa: CASSYPPSGGDNEQFF
cdr3_nt: TGTGCCAGCAGCTACCCCCCCAGCGGGGGGGACAATGAGCAGTTCTTC

v_call: TRBV5-4
clone_size: once
j_call: TRBJ2-5
d_call: NA
cdr3_length: 14
cdr3_aa: CASSLQGYQETQYF
cdr3_nt: TGTGCCAGCAGCTTACAGGGCTACCAAGAGACCCAGTACTTC

v_call: TRBV7-6
clone_size: NA
j_call: TRBJ2-6
d_call: NA
cdr3_length: 15
cdr3_aa: CASSLDRAGANVLTF
cdr3_nt: TGTGCCAGCAGCTTAGACAGGGCTGGGGCCAACGTCCTGACTTTC

v_call: TRBV3-1/TRBV3-2
clone_size: NA
j_call: TRBJ1-2
d_call: NA
cdr3_length: 13
cdr3_aa: CASKKTAVEGYTF
cdr3_nt: TGTGCCAGCAAGAAGACGGCGGTTGAAGGCTACACCTTC

v_call: TRBV3-1/TRBV3-2
clone_size: NA
j_call: TRBJ2-2
d_call: TRBD1
cdr3_length: 16
cdr3_aa: CASSHLDRGNTGELFF
cdr3_nt: TGTGCCAGCAGCCACCTAGACAGGGGAAACACCGGGGAGCTGTTTTTT

v_call: TRBV6-1
clone_size: NA
j_call: TRBJ1-6
d_call: NA
cdr3_length: 17
cdr3_aa: CASRETAKSSYNSPLHF
cdr3_nt: TGTGCCAGCAGGGAAACAGCAAAAAGCTCCTATAATTCACCCCTCCACTTT

v_call: TRBV5-1
clone_size: NA
j_call: TRBJ2-5
d_call: NA
cdr3_length: 13
cdr3_aa: CASSIRQRETQYF
cdr3_nt: TGCGCCAGCAGCATACGACAGAGAGAGACCCAGTACTTC

v_call: TRBV2
clone_size: NA
j_call: TRBJ2-7
d_call: NA
cdr3_length: 13
cdr3_aa: CASRLTGHYEQYF
cdr3_nt: TGTGCCAGCAGATTAACTGGGCACTACGAGCAGTACTTC

v_call: TRBV19
clone_size: few
j_call: TRBJ2-1
d_call: TRBD1
cdr3_length: 14
cdr3_aa: CASSIDGTGNEQFF
cdr3_nt: TGTGCCAGTAGTATAGATGGGACAGGGAATGAGCAGTTCTTC

v_call: TRBV28
clone_size: NA
j_call: TRBJ2-6
d_call: TRBD1
cdr3_length: 17
cdr3_aa: CASSWTGGLSGANVLTF
cdr3_nt: TGTGCCAGCAGTTGGACAGGGGGGCTCTCTGGGGCCAACGTCCTGACTTTC

v_call: TRBV4-1
clone_size: NA
j_call: TRBJ2-1
d_call: NA
cdr3_length: 17
cdr3_aa: CASSQDYGTPGYNEQFF
cdr3_nt: TGCGCCAGCAGCCAAGATTACGGGACTCCGGGGTACAATGAGCAGTTCTTC

v_call: TRBV4-1
clone_size: NA
j_call: TRBJ2-7
d_call: TRBD1
cdr3_length: 15
cdr3_aa: CASSHTGTASIEQYF
cdr3_nt: TGCGCCAGCAGCCACACAGGGACAGCTAGCATCGAGCAGTACTTC

v_call: TRBV28
clone_size: NA
j_call: TRBJ2-1
d_call: TRBD2
cdr3_length: 16
cdr3_aa: CASSSRRLAGYNEQFF
cdr3_nt: TGTGCCAGCAGTTCGAGGAGGCTAGCGGGGTACAATGAGCAGTTCTTC

v_call: TRBV18
clone_size: once
j_call: TRBJ2-5
d_call: TRBD2
cdr3_length: 17
cdr3_aa: CASSPGGTSGIQETQYF
cdr3_nt: TGTGCCAGCTCACCAGGGGGAACTAGCGGGATACAAGAGACCCAGTACTTC

v_call: TRBV18
clone_size: NA
j_call: TRBJ1-4
d_call: TRBD1
cdr3_length: 15
cdr3_aa: CASSPRDSSNEKLFF
cdr3_nt: TGTGCCAGCTCACCCCGGGACAGCTCTAATGAAAAACTGTTTTTT

v_call: TRBV5-1
clone_size: NA
j_call: TRBJ1-5
d_call: TRBD1
cdr3_length: 14
cdr3_aa: CASSLGTVNQPQHF
cdr3_nt: TGCGCCAGCAGCCTCGGGACAGTCAATCAGCCCCAGCATTTT

v_call: TRBV15
clone_size: NA
j_call: TRBJ1-4
d_call: NA
cdr3_length: 13
cdr3_aa: CATSRGRDEKLFF
cdr3_nt: TGTGCCACCAGCAGAGGCAGGGATGAAAAACTGTTTTTT

v_call: TRBV7-2
clone_size: NA
j_call: TRBJ2-5
d_call: NA
cdr3_length: 14
cdr3_aa: CASSLHLETETQYF
cdr3_nt: TGTGCCAGCAGCTTACACTTAGAAACGGAGACCCAGTACTTC

v_call: TRBV28
clone_size: NA
j_call: TRBJ2-3
d_call: NA
cdr3_length: 14
cdr3_aa: CASRQGDNTDTQYF
cdr3_nt: TGTGCCAGCAGGCAAGGGGATAACACAGATACGCAGTATTTT

v_call: TRBV28
clone_size: NA
j_call: TRBJ2-7
d_call: NA
cdr3_length: 14
cdr3_aa: CASRPGGAVSEQYF
cdr3_nt: TGTGCCAGCAGACCCGGGGGTGCGGTTAGCGAGCAGTACTTC

v_call: TRBV27
clone_size: NA
j_call: TRBJ2-7
d_call: NA
cdr3_length: 13
cdr3_aa: CASRGGGRNEQYF
cdr3_nt: TGTGCCAGCAGAGGAGGGGGCAGAAACGAGCAGTACTTC

v_call: TRBV13
clone_size: NA
j_call: TRBJ1-2
d_call: NA
cdr3_length: 13
cdr3_aa: CASSSSETGTRTF
cdr3_nt: TGTGCCAGCAGCTCCTCGGAGACGGGTACAAGAACCTTC

v_call: TRBV2
clone_size: NA
j_call: TRBJ1-1
d_call: TRBD1
cdr3_length: 14
cdr3_aa: CASSGVQGGTEAFF
cdr3_nt: TGTGCCAGCAGTGGGGTACAGGGGGGCACTGAAGCTTTCTTT

v_call: TRBV5-1
clone_size: NA
j_call: TRBJ2-7
d_call: NA
cdr3_length: 15
cdr3_aa: CASSWADSRSYEQYF
cdr3_nt: TGCGCCAGCAGCTGGGCGGACAGTCGATCCTACGAGCAGTACTTC

v_call: TRBV5-1
clone_size: NA
j_call: TRBJ2-3
d_call: TRBD2
cdr3_length: 16
cdr3_aa: CASRPVSGTLTDTQYF
cdr3_nt: TGCGCCAGCAGGCCAGTTAGCGGGACCCTTACAGATACGCAGTATTTT

v_call: TRBV6-2/TRBV6-3
clone_size: NA
j_call: TRBJ1-6
d_call: TRBD1
cdr3_length: 16
cdr3_aa: CASSPDRGYGNSPLHF
cdr3_nt: TGTGCCAGCAGCCCGGACAGGGGGTATGGAAATTCACCCCTCCACTTT

v_call: TRBV24-1
clone_size: NA
j_call: TRBJ1-3
d_call: NA
cdr3_length: 14
cdr3_aa: CATSGSGAGNTIYF
cdr3_nt: TGTGCCACCAGTGGATCCGGAGCTGGAAACACCATATATTTT

v_call: TRBV11-2
clone_size: NA
j_call: TRBJ1-2
d_call: NA
cdr3_length: 16
cdr3_aa: CASSLAAEGGSYGYTF
cdr3_nt: TGTGCCAGCAGCTTAGCGGCAGAGGGAGGGAGCTATGGCTACACCTTC

v_call: TRBV28
clone_size: NA
j_call: TRBJ1-2
d_call: TRBD1
cdr3_length: 14
cdr3_aa: CASRTGQGIYGYTF
cdr3_nt: TGTGCCAGCAGAACAGGACAGGGGATCTATGGCTACACCTTC

v_call: TRBV19
clone_size: NA
j_call: TRBJ2-4
d_call: NA
cdr3_length: 14
cdr3_aa: CASSITGAKNIQYF
cdr3_nt: TGTGCCAGTAGTATAACAGGGGCCAAAAACATTCAGTACTTC

v_call: TRBV4-3
clone_size: NA
j_call: TRBJ1-2
d_call: TRBD1
cdr3_length: 13
cdr3_aa: CASSRRDSYGYTF
cdr3_nt: TGCGCCAGCAGCCGCCGGGACAGCTATGGCTACACCTTC

v_call: TRBV18
clone_size: NA
j_call: TRBJ2-5
d_call: TRBD1
cdr3_length: 14
cdr3_aa: CASSPLTGGETQYF
cdr3_nt: TGTGCCAGCTCACCATTGACAGGGGGAGAGACCCAGTACTTC

v_call: TRBV28
clone_size: NA
j_call: TRBJ1-4
d_call: TRBD1
cdr3_length: 14
cdr3_aa: CASRRTGINEKLFF
cdr3_nt: TGTGCCAGCAGGCGGACAGGAATAAATGAAAAACTGTTTTTT

v_call: TRBV10-2
clone_size: NA
j_call: TRBJ2-7
d_call: NA
cdr3_length: 13
cdr3_aa: CASSGDIRLGQYF
cdr3_nt: TGCGCCAGCAGTGGGGACATTCGTCTAGGGCAGTACTTC

v_call: TRBV5-5
clone_size: few
j_call: TRBJ2-5
d_call: TRBD2
cdr3_length: 18
cdr3_aa: CASSLARTSGGAQETQYF
cdr3_nt: TGTGCCAGCAGCTTGGCCCGGACTAGCGGGGGAGCACAAGAGACCCAGTACTTC

v_call: TRBV11-2
clone_size: NA
j_call: TRBJ2-3
d_call: TRBD2
cdr3_length: 17
cdr3_aa: CASSFSAGFPSTDTQYF
cdr3_nt: TGTGCCAGCAGCTTCTCAGCGGGGTTCCCGAGCACAGATACGCAGTATTTT

v_call: TRBV19
clone_size: NA
j_call: TRBJ2-1
d_call: NA
cdr3_length: 14
cdr3_aa: CASSPRDPSGEQFF
cdr3_nt: TGTGCCAGTAGTCCTCGAGACCCATCGGGAGAGCAGTTCTTC

v_call: TRBV25-1
clone_size: NA
j_call: TRBJ1-6
d_call: NA
cdr3_length: 14
cdr3_aa: CASSESGGGSPLHF
cdr3_nt: TGTGCCAGCAGTGAATCGGGGGGCGGATCACCCCTCCACTTT

v_call: TRBV5-1
clone_size: once
j_call: TRBJ2-3
d_call: NA
cdr3_length: 14
cdr3_aa: CASSFSPGTDTQYF
cdr3_nt: TGCGCCAGCAGCTTCAGTCCCGGCACAGATACGCAGTATTTT

v_call: TRBV5-6
clone_size: NA
j_call: TRBJ1-2
d_call: TRBD1
cdr3_length: 14
cdr3_aa: CASSRTGLFYGYTF
cdr3_nt: TGTGCCAGCAGCCGGACAGGTTTATTCTATGGCTACACCTTC

v_call: TRBV14
clone_size: NA
j_call: TRBJ1-4
d_call: NA
cdr3_length: 15
cdr3_aa: CASSQERSGNEKLFF
cdr3_nt: TGTGCCAGCAGCCAAGAGAGGAGCGGGAATGAAAAACTGTTTTTT

v_call: TRBV28
clone_size: NA
j_call: TRBJ2-4
d_call: TRBD2
cdr3_length: 17
cdr3_aa: CASSGAVGERGKNIQYF
cdr3_nt: TGTGCCAGCAGTGGGGCTGTGGGTGAGCGGGGCAAAAACATTCAGTACTTC

v_call: TRBV28
clone_size: NA
j_call: TRBJ1-5
d_call: NA
cdr3_length: 14
cdr3_aa: CASSLQGFNQPQHF
cdr3_nt: TGTGCCAGCAGTTTGCAGGGATTTAATCAGCCCCAGCATTTT

v_call: TRBV29-1
clone_size: NA
j_call: TRBJ1-4
d_call: TRBD1
cdr3_length: 12
cdr3_aa: CSVERDREKLFF
cdr3_nt: TGCAGCGTTGAGAGGGACAGAGAAAAACTGTTTTTT

v_call: TRBV3-1/TRBV3-2
clone_size: NA
j_call: TRBJ2-7
d_call: TRBD2
cdr3_length: 15
cdr3_aa: CASSHGTSGFSEQYF
cdr3_nt: TGTGCCAGCAGCCACGGGACTAGCGGGTTTTCCGAGCAGTACTTC

v_call: TRBV15
clone_size: NA
j_call: TRBJ1-4
d_call: NA
cdr3_length: 16
cdr3_aa: CATSRRATGRGEKLFF
cdr3_nt: TGTGCCACCAGCCGACGGGCTACAGGGAGAGGCGAAAAACTGTTTTTT

v_call: TRBV18
clone_size: once
j_call: TRBJ1-6
d_call: NA
cdr3_length: 13
cdr3_aa: CASSEGGNSPLHF
cdr3_nt: TGTGCCAGCTCAGAGGGAGGGAATTCACCCCTCCACTTT

v_call: TRBV2
clone_size: few
j_call: TRBJ1-6
d_call: NA
cdr3_length: 16
cdr3_aa: CASKRSWGDGNSPLHF
cdr3_nt: TGTGCCAGCAAAAGGTCGTGGGGAGACGGGAATTCACCCCTCCACTTT

v_call: TRBV9
clone_size: NA
j_call: TRBJ2-1
d_call: TRBD2
cdr3_length: 15
cdr3_aa: CASSVDQRGDIEQFF
cdr3_nt: TGTGCCAGCAGCGTAGACCAGCGGGGGGATATTGAGCAGTTCTTC

v_call: TRBV5-1
clone_size: NA
j_call: TRBJ2-7
d_call: NA
cdr3_length: 14
cdr3_aa: CASSLSAGFYEQYF
cdr3_nt: TGCGCCAGCAGCCTCTCTGCGGGGTTCTACGAGCAGTACTTC

v_call: TRBV7-2
clone_size: NA
j_call: TRBJ2-3
d_call: NA
cdr3_length: 14
cdr3_aa: CASSLGLAGDTQYF
cdr3_nt: TGTGCCAGCAGCTTAGGGCTAGCAGGCGATACGCAGTATTTT

v_call: TRBV4-1
clone_size: few
j_call: TRBJ1-4
d_call: NA
cdr3_length: 18
cdr3_aa: CASSQEGGILIRGEKLFF
cdr3_nt: TGCGCCAGCAGCCAAGAAGGAGGGATCCTCATACGAGGGGAAAAACTGTTTTTT

v_call: TRBV19
clone_size: NA
j_call: TRBJ2-3
d_call: NA
cdr3_length: 13
cdr3_aa: CASSMGLTDTQYF
cdr3_nt: TGTGCCAGTAGTATGGGACTCACAGATACGCAGTATTTT

v_call: TRBV7-2
clone_size: NA
j_call: TRBJ2-3
d_call: TRBD1
cdr3_length: 14
cdr3_aa: CASSSRQGADTQYF
cdr3_nt: TGTGCCAGCAGCTCCCGACAGGGGGCAGATACGCAGTATTTT

v_call: TRBV18
clone_size: NA
j_call: TRBJ2-5
d_call: TRBD2
cdr3_length: 16
cdr3_aa: CASSPTPGGWEETQYF
cdr3_nt: TGTGCCAGCTCACCAACTCCGGGGGGATGGGAAGAGACCCAGTACTTC

v_call: TRBV7-6
clone_size: NA
j_call: TRBJ2-3
d_call: NA
cdr3_length: 15
cdr3_aa: CASSLLASSTDTQYF
cdr3_nt: TGTGCCAGCAGCTTATTGGCCAGTAGCACAGATACGCAGTATTTT

v_call: TRBV4-3
clone_size: NA
j_call: TRBJ2-3
d_call: TRBD1
cdr3_length: 19
cdr3_aa: CASSQDRWDSGASTDTQYF
cdr3_nt: TGCGCCAGCAGCCAAGATCGATGGGACAGCGGAGCGAGCACAGATACGCAGTATTTT

v_call: TRBV9
clone_size: NA
j_call: TRBJ2-7
d_call: TRBD2
cdr3_length: 16
cdr3_aa: CASSVAVSSGGTEQYF
cdr3_nt: TGTGCCAGCAGCGTAGCCGTGTCTAGCGGGGGGACCGAGCAGTACTTC

v_call: TRBV19
clone_size: NA
j_call: TRBJ2-2
d_call: TRBD1
cdr3_length: 16
cdr3_aa: CASSKPGQGVPGELFF
cdr3_nt: TGTGCCAGTAGTAAACCGGGACAGGGGGTCCCCGGGGAGCTGTTTTTT